The 12 T cell receptor beta chains given below trace back to one sample, sequenced in a study of response to subunit inactivated influenza vaccine. TCRdb called the RT-PCR reads again in MiXCR, with one record for every CDR3 protein. The data hold 860,000 or so distinct CDR3 sequences, with about 20% observed a single time. This sample comprised PBMCs from blood, obtained roughly 5 days after vaccination. The receptors derive from a man between 45 and 60 years old who received an inactivated influenza vaccine.

The gene calls are TRBV11-1 and TRBJ2-7; either TRBD1 or TRBD2 may fit D (5 bases each). Trimming took off 0 bases at V and 9 bases at J, with 30 bases between the two ends. CDR1 SGHAT and CDR2 FQDESV come from the germline V gene (reference sequence). This CDR3 is built from 19 residues. The DNA for the CDR3 is TGTGCCAGCAGCTTAGCCGGTACTCGTCAGGGACGGACCTCACTTCGGCAGTACTTC. Its translation is CASSLAGTRQGRTSLRQYF.

This clonotype came up many times. This chain joins TRBV7-8 and TRBJ2-7; TRBD1 aligns across 7 bases. The CDR3 extends over 13 amino acids. V was pared by 5 bases and J by 4 bases, with 5 bases of the junction left unmatched. The germline CDR1 and CDR2 sequences are SGHVS and FQNEAQ. CDR3 in amino acids: CASSPGQRYEQYF. The DNA for the CDR3 is TGTGCCAGCAGCCCGGGACAGAGATACGAGCAGTACTTC.

This clonotype was observed a handful of times. The CDR3 region has the DNA TGTGCCAGCTCATCGTCTGGAGCCGTCTACAATGAGCAGTTCTTC. Its protein product is CASSSSGAVYNEQFF. This chain links TRBV18 with TRBJ2-1; the D is unclear. Germline values: CDR1 KGHSH, CDR2 LQKENI. This CDR3 comprises 15 residues. V lost 5 bases and J lost 3, with 14 bases in between.

V is TRBV19 and J is TRBJ1-2; a weak D match, TRBD1 (6 bases). This CDR3 spans 13 amino acids. CDR1 is LNHDA and CDR2 is SQIVND in the germline V gene (reference sequence). V was clipped by 1 base and J by 7 bases, with 10 bases between them. The CDR3 DNA is TGTGCCAGTAGTATAGTCGGACAGTCTGGCTACACCTTC. Translation gives CASSIVGQSGYTF.

J is TRBJ2-2 and V is TRBV20-1; D perhaps matches TRBD1 (6 bases). The CDR3 has 16 amino acids. Germline lookup yields CDR1 DFQATT and CDR2 SNEGSKA (reference sequence). V was trimmed by 0 bases and J by 7 bases, leaving 18 bases between them. CDR3 in amino acids: CSARDRAQGSGGELFF. For the CDR3, the DNA is TGCAGTGCTAGAGATCGGGCACAGGGTTCAGGCGGGGAGCTGTTTTTT.

The V call is TRBV12-3 or TRBV12-4, the J call TRBJ2-1; TRBD2 might be the D (5 bases). With 9 bases removed from V and 1 base from J, the gap between germline ends came to 13 bases. CDR3 length: 14 residues. CDR3 coding DNA: TGTGCCAGTAGAAAAAGCGGTTCCTACAATGAGCAGTTCTTC. Protein product: CASRKSGSYNEQFF.

V is TRBV7-9 and J is TRBJ2-2; D not resolved. In germline, CDR1 is SEHNR, CDR2 FQNEAQ (reference sequence). This CDR3 has 14 amino acids. Trimming shortened V by 4 bases and J by 6 bases, and 12 bases separated the two germline ends. This CDR3 reads CASSSRGVAGELFF. The DNA of the CDR3 is TGTGCCAGCAGCTCAAGAGGTGTGGCCGGGGAGCTGTTTTTT.

The chain uses TRBV28 and TRBJ2-6, with D unresolved. The germline V and J ends were trimmed by 7 bases and 1 base, with 14 bases remaining between them. The length of the CDR3 is 16 residues. Per the germline V gene, CDR1 is MDHEN and CDR2 is SYDVKM. In DNA, the CDR3 is TGTGCCAGCATGTCCTTATTTCAATCTGGGGCCAACGTCCTGACTTTC. It translates to CASMSLFQSGANVLTF.

This chain links TRBV7-8 with TRBJ1-1; D is uncertain. Trimming shortened V by 5 bases and J by 1 base, and 11 bases separated the two germline ends. The CDR3 has 14 residues. Germline loops: CDR1 SGHVS, CDR2 FQNEAQ. The CDR3 DNA is TGTGCCAGCAGCAGGGTGGGGAGGAACACTGAAGCTTTCTTT. This encodes CASSRVGRNTEAFF.

This clonotype was recorded a few times. J is TRBJ2-1 and V is TRBV18, with 12 bases fitting TRBD2. J was trimmed by 6 bases and V by 5 bases; bases with no gene match: 8. The CDR3 spans 16 residues. Looked up from germline, CDR1 is KGHSH and CDR2 is LQKENI. The CDR3 here is CASSLGLAGPLNEQFF. As DNA, the CDR3 is TGTGCCAGCTCATTAGGACTAGCGGGACCTCTCAATGAGCAGTTCTTC.

The rearrangement uses TRBV5-1 and TRBJ2-1, with 9 nucleotides matching TRBD2. Germline CDR1 reads SGHRS; CDR2 reads YFSETQ. Germline trimming cut 2 bases from V and 7 bases from J; bases unmatched to any gene: 19. This CDR3 has 19 amino acids. The CDR3 spells CASSLNSGREQYAGNEQFF. The CDR3 DNA sequence: TGCGCCAGCAGCTTAAATAGCGGGAGAGAACAGTATGCCGGGAATGAGCAGTTCTTC.

The V and J genes are TRBV20-1 and TRBJ2-1; D tentatively fits TRBD1 or TRBD2 (5 bases each). V was clipped by 5 bases and J by 3 bases, with 11 bases between them. Germline V gene lookup returns CDR1 DFQATT and CDR2 SNEGSKA (reference sequence). This CDR3 is 13 amino acids long. Here the CDR3 reads CSAGGRYYNEQFF. Here the CDR3 DNA reads TGCAGTGCTGGGGGACGATACTACAATGAGCAGTTCTTC.